The rows below give T cell receptor beta chains drawn from one sample of a study of T cells in Graves' hyperthyroidism and ophthalmopathy. From the multiplex PCR reads, TCRdb called clonotypes with MiXCR, one entry per CDR3 protein. This sample yields a few hundred thousand distinct CDR3 sequences, of which approximately 14% are seen a single time; about 30% belongs to the top ten. Material for sequencing was blood. The receptor set was obtained from a woman in her late teens or twenties with Graves' hyperthyroidism that later progressed to Graves' ophthalmopathy. Both conserved end residues are part of each CDR3. A D gene is named only where the DNA matches it firmly. The size of a clone is reported for some rows only, either as once, few or many, or as a class for expanded clones.

DNA,CDR3,length,V,size,D,J
TGCAGTGCTAGGCGGGGGTACTACGAGCAGTACTTC,CSARRGYYEQYF,12,TRBV20-1,many,TRBD2,TRBJ2-7
TGTGCCAGCAGTTTAAGGACAGGGGGCCTCTATGGCTACACCTTC,CASSLRTGGLYGYTF,15,TRBV28,many,TRBD1,TRBJ1-2
TGTGCCATCAGACGGACTAGCGGGAGGATCGACAATGAGCAGTTCTTC,CAIRRTSGRIDNEQFF,16,TRBV10-3,many,TRBD2,TRBJ2-1
TGTGCCACCAGTGATCCCGGCCCCTCCGGAGGGGAGACCCAGTACTTC,CATSDPGPSGGETQYF,16,TRBV24-1,few,NA,TRBJ2-5
TGTGCCACCAGTGAGCAGGGAATTGAAGCTTTCTTT,CATSEQGIEAFF,12,TRBV24-1,few,NA,TRBJ1-1
TGTGCCAGCAGTTTGGGGCTAGCGGGAGGTCCCTACGAGCAGTACTTC,CASSLGLAGGPYEQYF,16,TRBV12-3/TRBV12-4,NA,TRBD2,TRBJ2-7
TGTGCCAGCAGCTTCGGTAGTACAACAGGCCACAATGAGCAGTTCTTC,CASSFGSTTGHNEQFF,16,TRBV11-2,NA,NA,TRBJ2-1
TGCAGTGCTTTTGGACAGGGGGTCATTCAGCCCCAGCATTTT,CSAFGQGVIQPQHF,14,TRBV20-1,many,TRBD1,TRBJ1-5
TGTGCCAGCAGAAGGCCAACCGGAAACACTGAAGCTTTCTTT,CASRRPTGNTEAFF,14,TRBV28,many,NA,TRBJ1-1
TGTGCCAGCTCACGCTTAATTCATTCAGATACGCAGTATTTT,CASSRLIHSDTQYF,14,TRBV18,few,NA,TRBJ2-3
TGTGCCAGCAGTTCTATTACCGGGACTTCAAGCTCCTACAATGAGCAGTTCTTC,CASSSITGTSSSYNEQFF,18,TRBV25-1,few,NA,TRBJ2-1
TGTGCCAGCAGTGCGGGACTAGCGGAGGTAGCCAAAAACATTCAGTACTTC,CASSAGLAEVAKNIQYF,17,TRBV28,many,TRBD2,TRBJ2-4
TGTGCCAGCAGCTTGTGGGGAACCTCTGGGGCCAACGTCCTGACTTTC,CASSLWGTSGANVLTF,16,TRBV5-5,NA,NA,TRBJ2-6
TGTGCCAGCAGCTTGGGTGCTCTCTCCCGACTAGCGGGGGAAGAGACCCAGTACTTC,CASSLGALSRLAGEETQYF,19,TRBV7-9,many,TRBD2,TRBJ2-5
TGTGCCAGTAGTCACGGGACTAGCGGGAGCGATGAGCAGTTCTTC,CASSHGTSGSDEQFF,15,TRBV19,few,TRBD2,TRBJ2-1
TGTGCCAGCAATCCCGGAAGGGTCTACAATGAGCAGTTCTTC,CASNPGRVYNEQFF,14,TRBV7-9,many,NA,TRBJ2-1
TGTGCCAGCAGCTTAGATGTGACGGGAGAGCAGTACTTC,CASSLDVTGEQYF,13,TRBV11-3,few,NA,TRBJ2-7
TGTGCCAGCAGTTACGACTCCAATCAGCCCCAGCATTTT,CASSYDSNQPQHF,13,TRBV2,many,NA,TRBJ1-5
TGTGCCAGCAGCTCGCTCGGACTAGCGGGAGCATACGAGCAGTACTTC,CASSSLGLAGAYEQYF,16,TRBV5-5,many,TRBD2,TRBJ2-7
TGTGCCACCAGTGATACCGGGACAGGCTCAGATACGCAGTATTTT,CATSDTGTGSDTQYF,15,TRBV24-1,NA,TRBD1,TRBJ2-3